This T cell receptor beta chain emerged from a study of T cell responses to AZD1222 COVID-19 vaccine (dated by TCRdb to 2020 to 2022). Regarding the complete study: A total of roughly 240 trial participants underwent TCR sequencing, of whom 200 to 220 received two doses of AZD1222 and some 25 received two doses of the MenACWY control vaccine. Trial participants were enrolled by age into subgroups of 18-55, 56-69 and 70-plus years, and 148, 28 and 57 TCR-sequenced participants, respectively, were included in these subgroups.

The CDR3 regions of human TCRbeta chains were analyzed by immunosequencing. The paper's processing steps were these. Repertoire TCRs were checked for matches against a reference library of SARS-CoV-2-specific TCRs that had been generated using the MIRA antigen-specificity platform. Breadth meant the fraction of unique TCRs that were SARS-CoV-2-associated, whereas depth meant the fraction of total T cells that were SARS-CoV-2-associated. Each spike-specific TCR was assigned to its reactive spike region and to a CD4 or CD8 class using the MIRA data. Log10-transformed breadth and depth values were compared by one-way ANOVA with Sidak's multiple comparisons tests. Not all clones reach the TCRdb copy of this immuneACCESS table, which keeps in-frame sequences only. Checked studies attribute under half of the gap to unresolved V genes and leave the rest unexplained. V and J calls and clone size are as listed in that table; D and trimming were resolved from the DNA. The sample table holds over 140,000 clones, of which 80% to 95% were seen once. About 3.7% of the sample is held by the ten biggest clonotypes.

The time point tag for this specimen amounts to: about 28 days (+/-7) after the second vaccine dose. AZD1222 recipients whose second dose came at about 4 weeks and those whose second dose came at about 12 weeks were combined into one group, since spike-specific TCR depth and breadth did not differ between the two schedules. Vaccinee samples came from UK trials COV001 and COV002, including a single-blind randomized controlled phase 2/3 trial of AZD1222 (ChAdOx1 nCoV-19) in healthy adults. Trial participant PBMC samples were collected at day 0 and day 28 after the second dose for TCRbeta chain sequencing. Broader findings and caveats from the paper: Because no day 14 peak-response samples were available, the repertoires could be characterized only after the peak T cell response. Nearly half of unique spike-specific TCRs reportedly recognized epitopes outside regions mutated in the B.1.351 and B.1.1.7 variants. After two AZD1222 doses, both the breadth and the depth of spike-specific TCRs were significantly higher than at day 0 and than in MenACWY recipients. Participants were mostly white British and included more females than males, and it was suggested by the authors that clonal diversity may have been underestimated. Vaccine-associated CD4 TCRs spanned the whole spike protein, with dominant responses in regions 160-218 and 743-854. In the small 56-69-year group, the increase in depth fell short of significance, most likely because of low power. Conclusions about previously exposed vaccinees are limited because only six or seven AZD1222 recipients were SARS-CoV-2 seropositive at baseline.

The germline V gene encodes CDR1 GTSNPN and CDR2 SVGIG (reference sequence). The CDR3 has 13 amino acids, counting the end cysteine and phenylalanine. The sequence is cut down to CDR3 DNA, 39 bases in frame from base 1. V drops 2 bases and J drops 7 bases, leaving 12 bases in between. Only a few counts were recorded for this clone. Its antigen has not been determined. No much larger clone is present one base from it, and per-base qualities are unavailable. Rearrangement joined TRBV30 to TRBJ1-5, and possibly TRBD1, on 5 matching bases. The sample was peripheral blood, taken 28 days after the second AZD1222 dose. This TCR came from an adult who received the AZD1222 COVID-19 vaccine. DNA sequence: TGTGCCTGGAGTCCAAGGGGAGGCCAGCCCCAGCATTTT. Its translation reads: CAWSPRGGQPQHF.